These 29 T cell receptor beta chains share one sample of origin, sequenced in a study of control samples from healthy donors and cancer patients. Sequenced by immunoSEQ multiplex PCR; TCRdb stores in-frame clones only, minus some. Of 100,000 to 150,000 clones detected, just over 90% appear once; the ten largest clones hold about 7.2%. The sample consisted of blood. The receptors were sampled from a woman between 18 and 29 years old in good health.

The chain recombines TRBV27 with TRBJ2-7; TRBD1 agrees at 10 bases. Germline CDR1 reads MNHEY; CDR2 reads SMNVEV (reference sequence). The CDR3 has 15 residues. With V trimmed by 5 bases and J by 3 bases, 7 bases remained unmatched. The CDR3 reads CASSQRWTGGYEQYF. Here the CDR3 DNA reads TGTGCCAGCAGTCAAAGATGGACAGGGGGCTACGAGCAGTACTTC.

The V and J genes are TRBV4-1 and TRBJ1-4, with D perhaps TRBD1 (6 bases). The ends were cut back, 0 bases at V and 8 bases at J, with 16 bases in the middle. The CDR3 runs 16 residues. CDR1 and CDR2 from the germline V gene are MGHRA and YSYEKL. The CDR3 DNA follows: TGCGCCAGCAGCCAAGACGATAGGGGGGCGGGGGAAAAACTGTTTTTT. This codes for CASSQDDRGAGEKLFF.

The chain couples TRBV18 to TRBJ2-7; 7 bases are shared with TRBD2. Germline V gene sequence: CDR1 KGHSH, CDR2 LQKENI. This CDR3 has 15 amino acids. Trimming took 2 bases from V and 5 from J; bases not matched to a gene: 9. The CDR3 sequence is CASSPILAERDEQYF. As DNA, the CDR3 is TGTGCCAGCTCACCAATCCTAGCGGAGCGGGACGAGCAGTACTTC.

The gene calls are TRBV10-1 and TRBJ1-5, with no clear D. Germline V gives CDR1 WNHNN, CDR2 SYGVQD (reference sequence). The CDR3 contains 11 residues. The germline V and J ends were trimmed by 5 bases and 7 bases, with 6 bases remaining between them. In DNA, the CDR3 is TGCGCCAGCAGTTCAGACCAGCCCCAGCATTTT. The encoded protein is CASSSDQPQHF.

The chain uses TRBV20-1 and TRBJ2-7; D unclear. CDR3 length: 11 residues. CDR1 and CDR2 from the germline V gene are DFQATT and SNEGSKA (reference sequence). CDR3 sequence (DNA): TGCCTGGCGGCACAAGCCTACGAGCAGTACTTC. This encodes CLAAQAYEQYF.

The J gene is TRBJ1-5, the V gene TRBV9; TRBD1 agrees at 7 bases. After removal of 4 bases from V and 2 bases from J, the junction contained 3 bases not matched to a gene. The V gene's germline CDR1 is SGDLS and CDR2 YYNGEE. The CDR3 is 14 amino acids. In DNA form, the CDR3 reads TGTGCCAGCAGCTCCGACAGGGGCAATCAGCCCCAGCATTTT. This codes for CASSSDRGNQPQHF.

The gene calls are TRBV9 and TRBJ1-6; the D gene is possibly TRBD1 (6 bases). This CDR3 has 15 residues. Trimming shortened V by 0 bases and J by 7 bases, and 11 bases separated the two germline ends. CDR1 is SGDLS and CDR2 is YYNGEE in the germline V gene. CDR3 nucleotides: TGTGCCAGCAGCGTAGGCATGGGGGCGAATTCACCCCTCCACTTT. This translates into CASSVGMGANSPLHF.

The chain combines TRBV19 with TRBJ1-1, with D maybe TRBD1 (6 bases). The CDR3 consists of 13 residues. Germline CDR1 is LNHDA and CDR2 is SQIVND (reference sequence). Trimming took off 3 bases at V and 6 bases at J, with 11 bases between the two ends. CDR3 loop: CASSIQQGSEAFF. The CDR3, as DNA: TGTGCCAGTAGTATTCAGCAGGGGTCTGAAGCTTTCTTT.

This chain joins TRBV27 and TRBJ1-2, with a weak D call TRBD1 (6 bases). The CDR3 runs 15 residues. CDR1 is MNHEY, CDR2 SMNVEV, per germline (reference sequence). V lost 0 bases and J lost 2, with 10 bases in between. In DNA form, the CDR3 reads TGTGCCAGCAGTTTATCGCGGGGGCGGAACTATGGCTACACCTTC. It translates to CASSLSRGRNYGYTF.

This chain links TRBV3-1 (or the pseudogene TRBV3-2) with TRBJ1-1; D is ambiguous. The CDR3 is made up of 15 amino acids. The ends were cut back, 0 bases at V and 4 bases at J, with 12 bases in the middle. Germline CDR1 is LGHDT and CDR2 is YNNKEL (reference sequence). CDR3 DNA sequence: TGTGCCAGCAGCCAAGAGGGTCTCGGATTCACTGAAGCTTTCTTT. Protein product: CASSQEGLGFTEAFF.

In this sample, this clone turned up once. This chain uses TRBV6-5 with TRBJ2-2, with D hard to call. V gave up 3 bases and J gave up 3 bases, with 11 bases separating them. Germline-derived CDR1 and CDR2 are MNHEY and SVGAGI. The length of the CDR3 is 15 residues. The chain's CDR3 is CASSYQLTYTGELFF. CDR3 in DNA: TGTGCCAGCAGTTATCAACTGACTTACACCGGGGAGCTGTTTTTT.

This clone was detected only once. The rearrangement uses TRBV25-1 and TRBJ1-3; unclear D gene. CDR1 MGHDK and CDR2 SYGVNS come from the germline V gene. The CDR3 extends over 16 amino acids. V lost 7 bases, J lost 1 base, and 17 bases lay in between. The CDR3 reads CASTAHGPNSGNTIYF. In DNA form, the CDR3 reads TGTGCCAGCACCGCACACGGCCCCAATTCTGGAAACACCATATATTTT.

This clone was detected only once. The V and J genes are TRBV14 and TRBJ2-5, with unresolved D. This CDR3 is 17 amino acids long. Between the trimmed V and J ends, which lost 0 bases and 5 bases, there was a span of 19 bases. CDR1 and CDR2 from the germline V gene are SGHDN and FVKESK. As DNA, the CDR3 is TGTGCCAGCAGCCAAGAACGCTATTCTTTGCTAGGGGAGACCCAGTACTTC. This sequence encodes CASSQERYSLLGETQYF.

The chain employs TRBV7-2 and TRBJ1-2, with 9 bases that match TRBD1. The J segment lost 4 bases and the V segment lost 8 bases, leaving 5 bases of the junction unmatched. The CDR3 sequence is 13 residues long. Germline CDR1 reads SGHTA; CDR2 reads FQGNSA. CDR3 DNA: TGTGCCAGCGCGGGACAGGGAACCTATGGCTACACCTTC. Protein sequence: CASAGQGTYGYTF.

The rearrangement links TRBV27 to TRBJ1-1; D is perhaps TRBD1 (6 bases). V lost 6 bases to trimming and J lost 4 bases, with 15 bases between them. CDR3 size: 14 residues. Germline values: CDR1 MNHEY, CDR2 SMNVEV (reference sequence). The CDR3 loop reads CASRPDRRVTEAFF. The CDR3 coding sequence is TGTGCCAGCAGACCAGACAGGCGGGTCACTGAAGCTTTCTTT.

This chain uses TRBV7-8 with TRBJ1-3; a possible D gene is TRBD1 (5 bases). The CDR3 is 15 residues long. CDR1 SGHVS and CDR2 FQNEAQ come from the germline V gene. The V end was cut by 5 bases, the J end by 4 bases, with 15 bases between. The CDR3 loop reads CASSRRQGSGNTIYF. The CDR3 DNA sequence: TGTGCCAGCAGCCGACGGCAGGGCTCGGGAAACACCATATATTTT.

V is TRBV5-1 and J is TRBJ1-2, with D perhaps TRBD1 (6 bases). The CDR3 is 13 amino acids. Germline CDR1 is SGHRS and CDR2 is YFSETQ. Trimming removed 4 bases at V and 4 bases at J, with 11 bases between. The DNA of the CDR3 is TGCGCCAGCAGCGCGGACAGTTCCTATGGCTACACCTTC. This translates into CASSADSSYGYTF.

The CDR3 DNA reads TGTGCCAGCCGTAGGCAGGGGAACACCGGGGAGCTGTTTTTT. It is translated as CASRRQGNTGELFF. The chain has TRBV27 and TRBJ2-2; the D gene is possibly TRBD1 (5 bases). V was shortened by 8 bases and J by 1 base, with 11 bases between the two germline ends. Germline CDR1 MNHEY, CDR2 SMNVEV (reference sequence). This CDR3 is 14 amino acids long.

V usage is TRBV7-9 and J usage is TRBJ2-5; 8 bases map to TRBD2. The V gene end was trimmed by 2 bases and the J gene end by 4 bases; junction bases not matched to a gene: 9. Germline CDR1 and CDR2: SEHNR and FQNEAQ (reference sequence). This CDR3 has 16 residues. CDR3 nucleotides: TGTGCCAGCAGCTTAATAGCGGGGTGGGTCGGAGAGACCCAGTACTTC. It encodes CASSLIAGWVGETQYF.

In this sample, this clone turned up once. This chain joins TRBV30 and TRBJ1-4, with TRBD1 identical over 9 bases. The CDR3 totals 14 residues. CDR1 is GTSNPN and CDR2 is SVGIG in the germline V gene (reference sequence). The V segment lost 1 base and the J segment 7 bases; nucleotides outside the gene matches: 4. CDR3 in DNA: TGTGCCTGGAGTGCGGGACAGGGAGGTGAAAAACTGTTTTTT. Its protein is CAWSAGQGGEKLFF.

The chain couples TRBV19 to TRBJ2-5; D might be TRBD1 or TRBD2, each matching 5 bases. From germline, CDR1 is LNHDA and CDR2 SQIVND (reference sequence). The V end lost 5 bases, the J end lost 5 bases, and 12 bases lay between the germline ends. This CDR3 contains 13 residues. In DNA, the CDR3 is TGTGCCAGTAGTCTCCGGGGCCTGGAGACCCAGTACTTC. Amino acids: CASSLRGLETQYF.

This chain joins TRBV9 and TRBJ2-7; 10 bases line up with TRBD2. Germline V lookup: CDR1 SGDLS, CDR2 YYNGEE. This CDR3 is built from 15 residues. With 0 bases clipped from V and 3 bases from J, the junction kept 3 bases outside the gene matches. The CDR3, as DNA: TGTGCCAGCAGCGTAGGGGCTAGCGGGAGCTACGAGCAGTACTTC. Translation: CASSVGASGSYEQYF.

The chain has TRBV3-1 (or the pseudogene TRBV3-2) and TRBJ1-5; no definite D call. CDR3 length equals 14 residues. V shed 10 bases and J shed 0 bases, with 13 bases lying between them. Germline V CDR1 and CDR2: LGHDT, YNNKEL (reference sequence). CDR3 amino acids: CATGGQYSNQPQHF. CDR3 in DNA: TGTGCCACTGGAGGGCAGTATAGCAATCAGCCCCAGCATTTT.

The genes are TRBV5-1 and TRBJ2-3, with 8 positions matching TRBD1. V shed 6 bases, J shed 2 bases, and the junction held 11 bases outside the gene matches. This CDR3 has 16 amino acids. From germline, CDR1 is SGHRS and CDR2 YFSETQ. The CDR3 DNA is TGCGCCAGCACACGACAGGGGATTTCGGACACAGATACGCAGTATTTT. It translates to CASTRQGISDTDTQYF. The whole variable domain, filled in from reference TRBV5-1 and TRBJ2-3, reads KAGVTQTPRYLIKTRGQQVTLSCSPISGHRSVSWYQQTPGQGLQFLFEYFSETQRNKGNFPGRFSGRQFSNSRSEMNVSTLELGDSALYLCASTRQGISDTDTQYFGPGTRLTVL.

V and J are TRBV30 and TRBJ2-3; TRBD2 is a possible D gene (5 bases). This CDR3 contains 15 residues. Trimming removed 4 bases from V and 0 bases from J, with 14 bases in between. Germline CDR1 and CDR2: GTSNPN and SVGIG (reference sequence). CDR3 residues: CAWIPVAKSTDTQYF. DNA of the CDR3: TGTGCCTGGATCCCTGTAGCGAAGAGCACAGATACGCAGTATTTT.

V gene TRBV4-2 combines with J gene TRBJ1-5; 9 positions agree with TRBD1. The CDR3 is 17 residues long. The trim removed 0 bases at V and 5 bases at J, leaving 8 bases unmatched. Germline V gives CDR1 LGHNA, CDR2 YNFKEQ. CDR3 coding DNA: TGTGCCAGCAGCCAAGATCTGACAGGGGGGGTTTATCAGCCCCAGCATTTT. It encodes CASSQDLTGGVYQPQHF.

The V gene is TRBV4-3, the J gene TRBJ2-2, with TRBD2 matching 9 bases. The germline gives CDR1 LGHNA, CDR2 YSLEER. The CDR3 runs 15 residues. V trimming: 6 bases; J trimming: 4 bases; junction bases outside the gene matches: 6. CDR3 in amino acids: CASRSGRSGTGELFF. CDR3 nucleotide sequence: TGCGCCAGCAGGAGCGGGAGGTCAGGCACCGGGGAGCTGTTTTTT.

The table lists this clone with a count of one. In DNA, the CDR3 is TGTGCCACCAGCAGAGAAATGGATACGCAGTATTTT. Its translation is CATSREMDTQYF. The J gene is TRBJ2-3, the V gene TRBV15; the D is unclear. V lost 0 bases and J 6 bases, leaving 4 bases between the germline ends. The CDR3 totals 12 residues. Germline loops: CDR1 LNHNV, CDR2 YYDKDF (reference sequence).

The genes are TRBV7-9 and TRBJ1-5; no firm D call. CDR3 length equals 15 residues. The V end was cut by 0 bases, the J end by 2 bases, with 8 bases between. CDR1 and CDR2 from the germline V gene are SEHNR and FQNEAQ (reference sequence). CDR3 protein: CASSLAGYGNQPQHF. DNA for the CDR3: TGTGCCAGCAGCTTAGCGGGGTACGGCAATCAGCCCCAGCATTTT.